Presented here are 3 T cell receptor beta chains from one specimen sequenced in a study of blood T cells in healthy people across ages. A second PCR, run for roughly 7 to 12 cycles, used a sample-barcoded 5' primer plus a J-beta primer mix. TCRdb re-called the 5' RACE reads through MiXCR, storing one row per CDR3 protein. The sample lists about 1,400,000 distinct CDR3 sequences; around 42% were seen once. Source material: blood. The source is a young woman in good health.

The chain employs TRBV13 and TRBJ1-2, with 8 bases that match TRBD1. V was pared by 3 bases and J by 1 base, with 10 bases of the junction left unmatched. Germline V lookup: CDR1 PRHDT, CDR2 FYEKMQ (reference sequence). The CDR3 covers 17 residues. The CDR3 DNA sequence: TGTGCCAGCAGCTTGGGGGCGACAGGGGTATATAACTATGGCTACACCTTC. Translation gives CASSLGATGVYNYGYTF.

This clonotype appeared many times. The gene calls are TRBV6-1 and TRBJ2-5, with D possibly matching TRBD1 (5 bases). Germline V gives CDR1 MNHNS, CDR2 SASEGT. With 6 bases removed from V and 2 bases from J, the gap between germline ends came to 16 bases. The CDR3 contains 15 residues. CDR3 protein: CASRFQGVRQETQYF. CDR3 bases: TGTGCCAGCAGATTTCAGGGCGTTCGGCAAGAGACCCAGTACTTC.

CDR3 sequence: CATSRAAAETQYF. CDR3 bases: TGTGCCACCAGCAGAGCTGCGGCGGAGACCCAGTACTTC. The genes are TRBV15 and TRBJ2-5; D unclear. The V end lost 1 base, the J end lost 5 bases, and 8 bases lay between the germline ends. The CDR3 runs to 13 residues. CDR1 and CDR2 (germline): LNHNV, YYDKDF (reference sequence).